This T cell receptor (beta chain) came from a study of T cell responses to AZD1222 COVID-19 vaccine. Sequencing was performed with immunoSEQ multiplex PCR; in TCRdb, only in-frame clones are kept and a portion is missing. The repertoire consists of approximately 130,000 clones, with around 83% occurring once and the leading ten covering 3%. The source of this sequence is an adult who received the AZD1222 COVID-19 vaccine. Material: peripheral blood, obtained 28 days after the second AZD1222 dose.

Here the CDR3 DNA reads TGTGCCAGCAGCCAAGGTTGGGCTTCCTACAATGAGCAGTTCTTC. Amino acids: CASSQGWASYNEQFF. The chain is built from TRBV3-1 (or the pseudogene TRBV3-2) and TRBJ2-1; D is unclear. This CDR3 is built from 15 residues. CDR1 and CDR2 (germline): LGHDT, YNNKEL (reference sequence). V lost 1 base and J 1 base, leaving 8 bases between the germline ends.